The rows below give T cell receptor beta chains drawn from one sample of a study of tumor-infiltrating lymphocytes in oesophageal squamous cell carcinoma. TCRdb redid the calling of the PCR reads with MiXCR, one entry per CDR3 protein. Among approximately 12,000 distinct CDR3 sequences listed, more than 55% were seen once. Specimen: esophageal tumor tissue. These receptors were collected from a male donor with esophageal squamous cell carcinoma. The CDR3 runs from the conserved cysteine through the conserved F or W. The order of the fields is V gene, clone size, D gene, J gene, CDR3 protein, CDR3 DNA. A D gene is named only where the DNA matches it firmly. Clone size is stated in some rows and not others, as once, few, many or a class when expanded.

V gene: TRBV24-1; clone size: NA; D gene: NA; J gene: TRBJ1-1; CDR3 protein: CATSDQEWTEAFF; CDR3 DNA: TGTGCCACCAGTGACCAAGAATGGACTGAAGCTTTCTTT
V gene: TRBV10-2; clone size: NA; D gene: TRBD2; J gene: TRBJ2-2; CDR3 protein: CASRRAGGPDTGELFF; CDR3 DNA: TGCGCCAGCAGACGGGCGGGAGGGCCAGACACCGGGGAGCTGTTTTTT
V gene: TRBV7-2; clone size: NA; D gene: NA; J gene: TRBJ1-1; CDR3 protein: CASSLPWNTEAFF; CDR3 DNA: TGTGCCAGCAGCCTCCCATGGAACACTGAAGCTTTCTTT
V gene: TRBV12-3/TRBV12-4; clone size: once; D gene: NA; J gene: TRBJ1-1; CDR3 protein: CASRQDQNTEAFF; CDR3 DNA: TGTGCCAGCAGGCAGGACCAAAACACTGAAGCTTTCTTT
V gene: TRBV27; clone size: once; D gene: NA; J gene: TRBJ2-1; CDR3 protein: CASSLVVVLYEQFF; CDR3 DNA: TGTGCCAGCAGTTTAGTGGTAGTTTTGTATGAGCAGTTCTTC
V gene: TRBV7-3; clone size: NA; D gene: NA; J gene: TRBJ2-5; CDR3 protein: CASSRHMGETQYF; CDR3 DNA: TGTGCCAGCAGCCGTCACATGGGAGAGACCCAGTACTTC
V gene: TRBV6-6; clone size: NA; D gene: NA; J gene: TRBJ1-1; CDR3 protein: CASSYSKSGVGSTEAFF; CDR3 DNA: TGTGCCAGCAGTTACTCGAAATCAGGGGTCGGATCCACTGAAGCTTTCTTT
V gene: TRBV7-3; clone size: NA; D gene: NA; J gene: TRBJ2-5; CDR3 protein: CASSSQGGETQYF; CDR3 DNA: TGTGCCAGCAGCTCACAGGGAGGAGAGACCCAGTACTTC
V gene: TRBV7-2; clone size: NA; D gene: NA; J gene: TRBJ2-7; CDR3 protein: CASSLLRAHEQYF; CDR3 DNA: TGTGCCAGCAGCTTGTTGAGGGCCCACGAGCAGTACTTC
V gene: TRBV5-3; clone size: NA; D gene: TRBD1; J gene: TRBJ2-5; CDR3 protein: CASSLVGQGETQYF; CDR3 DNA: TGTGCCAGCAGCTTGGTCGGACAGGGGGAGACCCAGTACTTC
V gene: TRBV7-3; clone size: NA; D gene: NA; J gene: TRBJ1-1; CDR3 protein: CASSLEPGAEAFF; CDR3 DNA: TGTGCCAGCAGCTTAGAGCCAGGCGCTGAAGCTTTCTTT
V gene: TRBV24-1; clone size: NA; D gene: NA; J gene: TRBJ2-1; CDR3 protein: CATSDQTGSYNEQFF; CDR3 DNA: TGTGCCACCAGTGACCAGACAGGCTCCTACAATGAGCAGTTCTTC
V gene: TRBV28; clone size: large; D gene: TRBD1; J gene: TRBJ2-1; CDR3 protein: CATVGQGAAEQFF; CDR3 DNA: TGTGCCACCGTGGGGCAGGGGGCAGCTGAGCAGTTCTTC
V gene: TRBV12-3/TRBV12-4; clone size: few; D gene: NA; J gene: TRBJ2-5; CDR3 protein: CASSLGLQETQYF; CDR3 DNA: TGTGCCAGCAGTTTAGGACTTCAAGAGACCCAGTACTTC
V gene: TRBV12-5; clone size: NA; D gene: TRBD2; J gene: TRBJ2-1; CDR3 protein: CASGSSGGAFF; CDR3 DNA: TGTGCTAGTGGTTCAAGCGGGGGGGCGTTCTTC
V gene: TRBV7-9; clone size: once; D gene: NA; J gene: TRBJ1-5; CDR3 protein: CASSLTDSNQPQHF; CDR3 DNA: TGTGCCAGCAGCTTGACAGATAGCAATCAGCCCCAGCATTTT
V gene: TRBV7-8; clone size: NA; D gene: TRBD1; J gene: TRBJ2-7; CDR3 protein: CASSARQGIDEQYF; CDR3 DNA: TGTGCCAGCAGCGCAAGACAGGGGATCGACGAGCAGTACTTC
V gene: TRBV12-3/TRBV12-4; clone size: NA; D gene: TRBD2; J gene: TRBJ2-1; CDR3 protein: CASSLSSGSMNEQFF; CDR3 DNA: TGTGCCAGCAGTCTCTCTAGCGGGAGTATGAATGAGCAGTTCTTC
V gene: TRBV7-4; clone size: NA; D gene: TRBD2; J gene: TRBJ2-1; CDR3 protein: CASSQAGGGYNEQFF; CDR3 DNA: TGTGCCAGCAGCCAAGCGGGAGGGGGCTACAATGAGCAGTTCTTC